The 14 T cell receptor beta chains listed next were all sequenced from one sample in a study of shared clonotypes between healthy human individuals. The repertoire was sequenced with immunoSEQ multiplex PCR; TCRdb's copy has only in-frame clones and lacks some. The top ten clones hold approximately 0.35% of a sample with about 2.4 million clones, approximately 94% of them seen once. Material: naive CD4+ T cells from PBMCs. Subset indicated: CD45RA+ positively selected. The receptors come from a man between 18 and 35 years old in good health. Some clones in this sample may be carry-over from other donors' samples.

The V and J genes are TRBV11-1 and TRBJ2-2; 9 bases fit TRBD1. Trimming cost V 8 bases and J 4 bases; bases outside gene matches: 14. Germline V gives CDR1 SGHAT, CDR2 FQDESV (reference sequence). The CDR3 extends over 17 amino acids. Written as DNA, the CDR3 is TGTGCCAGCGATCTATTAACCGGGACAGGGCGCACCGGGGAGCTGTTTTTT. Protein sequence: CASDLLTGTGRTGELFF.

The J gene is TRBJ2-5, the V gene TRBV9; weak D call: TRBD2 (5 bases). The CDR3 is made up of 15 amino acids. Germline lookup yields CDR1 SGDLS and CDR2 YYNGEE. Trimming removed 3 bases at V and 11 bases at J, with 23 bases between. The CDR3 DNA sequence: TGTGCCAGCAGCGGCCCGGGTCTCGACCGGGAAGAGCAGTACTTC. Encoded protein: CASSGPGLDREEQYF.

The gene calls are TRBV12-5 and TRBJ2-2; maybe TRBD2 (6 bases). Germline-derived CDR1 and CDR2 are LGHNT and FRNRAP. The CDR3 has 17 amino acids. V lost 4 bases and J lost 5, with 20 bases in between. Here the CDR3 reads CASGSRTGEGRTGELFF. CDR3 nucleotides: TGTGCTAGTGGTTCAAGAACGGGAGAGGGAAGGACCGGGGAGCTGTTTTTT.

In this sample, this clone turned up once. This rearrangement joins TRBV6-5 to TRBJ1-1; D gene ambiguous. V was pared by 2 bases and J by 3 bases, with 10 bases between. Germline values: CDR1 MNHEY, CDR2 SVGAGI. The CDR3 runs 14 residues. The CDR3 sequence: CASSYRVWYTEAFF. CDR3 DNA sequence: TGTGCCAGCAGTTACAGGGTATGGTACACTGAAGCTTTCTTT.

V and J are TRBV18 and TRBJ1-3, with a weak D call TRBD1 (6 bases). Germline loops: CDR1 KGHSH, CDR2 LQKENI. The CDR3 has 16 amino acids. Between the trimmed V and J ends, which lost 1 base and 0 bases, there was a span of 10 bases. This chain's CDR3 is CASSPRTDYSGNTIYF. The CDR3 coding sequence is TGTGCCAGCTCACCACGGACAGATTACTCTGGAAACACCATATATTTT.

The CDR3 DNA reads as TGTGCCAGCAGCCCTCCTAGCGGGCTCTACAATGAGCAGTTCTTC. It yields the protein CASSPPSGLYNEQFF. The chain combines TRBV11-2 with TRBJ2-1; 8 nucleotides match TRBD2. The CDR3 is 15 residues long. Germline CDR1 is SGHAT and CDR2 is FQNNGV. Trimming took 5 bases from V and 3 from J; bases not matched to a gene: 6.

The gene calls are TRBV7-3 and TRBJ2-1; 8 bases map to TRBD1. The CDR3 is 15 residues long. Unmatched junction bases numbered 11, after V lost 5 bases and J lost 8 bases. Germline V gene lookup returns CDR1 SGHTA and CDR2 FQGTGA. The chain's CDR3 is CASSLMGQASDEQFF. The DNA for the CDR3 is TGTGCCAGCAGCCTCATGGGACAGGCGAGCGATGAGCAGTTCTTC. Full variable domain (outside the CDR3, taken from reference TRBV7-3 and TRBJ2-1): GAGVSQTPSNKVTEKGKYVELRCDPISGHTALYWYRQSLGQGPEFLIYFQGTGAADDSGLPNDRFFAVRPEGSVSTLKIQRTERGDSAVYLCASSLMGQASDEQFFGPGTRLTVL.

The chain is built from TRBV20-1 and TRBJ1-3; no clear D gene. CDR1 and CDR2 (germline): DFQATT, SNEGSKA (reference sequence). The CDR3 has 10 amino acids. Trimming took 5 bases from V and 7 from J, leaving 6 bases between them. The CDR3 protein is CSALGNTIYF. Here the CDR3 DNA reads TGCAGTGCTCTCGGGAACACCATATATTTT.

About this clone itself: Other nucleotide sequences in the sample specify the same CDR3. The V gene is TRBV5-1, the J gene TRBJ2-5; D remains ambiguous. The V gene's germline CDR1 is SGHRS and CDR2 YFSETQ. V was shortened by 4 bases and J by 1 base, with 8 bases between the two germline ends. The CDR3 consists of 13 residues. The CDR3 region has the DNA TGCGCCAGCAGCCCAACCTCCCAAGAGACCCAGTACTTC. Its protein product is CASSPTSQETQYF.

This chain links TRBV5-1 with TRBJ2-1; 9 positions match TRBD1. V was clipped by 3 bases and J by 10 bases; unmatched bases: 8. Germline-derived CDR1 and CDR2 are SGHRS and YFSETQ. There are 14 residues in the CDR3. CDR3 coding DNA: TGCGCCAGCAGCTCGTTGGGACAGGGAACGGAGCAGTTCTTC. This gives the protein CASSSLGQGTEQFF.

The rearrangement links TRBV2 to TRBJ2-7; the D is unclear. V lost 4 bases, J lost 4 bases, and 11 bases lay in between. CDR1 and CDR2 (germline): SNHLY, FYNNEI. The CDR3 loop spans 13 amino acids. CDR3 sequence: CASSVRALYEQYF. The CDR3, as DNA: TGTGCCAGCAGTGTTCGGGCCCTTTACGAGCAGTACTTC.

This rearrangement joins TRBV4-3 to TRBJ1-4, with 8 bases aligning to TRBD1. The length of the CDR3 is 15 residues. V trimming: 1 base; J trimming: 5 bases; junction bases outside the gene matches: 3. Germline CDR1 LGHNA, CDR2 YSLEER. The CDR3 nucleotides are TGCGCCAGCAGCCAAGTTTCAGGGGGCAATGAAAAACTGTTTTTT. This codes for CASSQVSGGNEKLFF.

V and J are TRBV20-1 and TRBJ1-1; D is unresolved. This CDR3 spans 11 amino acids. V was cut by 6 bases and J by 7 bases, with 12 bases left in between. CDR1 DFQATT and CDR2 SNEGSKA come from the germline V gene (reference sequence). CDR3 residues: CSANLRSEAFF. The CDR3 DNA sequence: TGCAGTGCAAACCTTAGGAGTGAAGCTTTCTTT.

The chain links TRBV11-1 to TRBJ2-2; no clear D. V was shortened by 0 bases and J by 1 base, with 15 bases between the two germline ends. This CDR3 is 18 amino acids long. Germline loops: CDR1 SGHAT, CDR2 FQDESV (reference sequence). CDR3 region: CASSLAYSLSGNTGELFF. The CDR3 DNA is TGTGCCAGCAGCTTAGCGTACTCCCTATCGGGGAACACCGGGGAGCTGTTTTTT.